These 23 T cell receptor beta chains originate from one sample sequenced in a study of T cell responses to AZD1222 COVID-19 vaccine. TCRdb's table, derived via immunoSEQ multiplex PCR, lists solely in-frame clones and lacks some. The sample has about 98,000 clones, approximately 84% seen once. Specimen: peripheral blood, collected on day 0 of AZD1222 vaccination. The receptors here all came from an adult in good health.

On this clone: At one end, the junction sequence differs from germline, possibly due to a read error. The rearrangement links TRBV4-2 to TRBJ2-3, with TRBD2 identical over 9 bases. From germline, CDR1 is LGHNA and CDR2 YNFKEQ. The CDR3 loop spans 14 amino acids. DNA of the CDR3: TGTGCCAGCAGCCAAGAAACGGCCGTAGCGGGGGCCTCTTTT. This encodes CASSQETAVAGASF.

The V gene is TRBV9, the J gene TRBJ2-1; TRBD1 agrees at 8 bases. Trimming at V came to 2 bases and at J to 4 bases, leaving 8 bases not matched to a gene. This CDR3 has 16 amino acids. Germline V gene data show CDR1 as SGDLS and CDR2 as YYNGEE. DNA of the CDR3: TGTGCCAGCAGCGTCCAGGGGGCCCCCTTTTACAATGAGCAGTTCTTC. Amino acids: CASSVQGAPFYNEQFF.

The chain carries TRBV27 and TRBJ2-3; D is ambiguous. Looked up from germline, CDR1 is MNHEY and CDR2 is SMNVEV (reference sequence). The CDR3 is made up of 14 amino acids. Trimming stripped 2 bases from V and 1 base from J, with 7 bases between. The CDR3 DNA sequence: TGTGCCAGCAGTTTAGGCGTGGGCACAGATACGCAGTATTTT. It codes for CASSLGVGTDTQYF.

The chain is built from TRBV28 and TRBJ2-1; TRBD1 agrees at 9 bases. The germline CDR1 and CDR2 sequences are MDHEN and SYDVKM. V gave up 4 bases and J gave up 10 bases; unmatched junction bases: 5. This CDR3 region has 13 residues. In DNA form, the CDR3 reads TGTGCCAGCAGTTGGGGACAGGGCGGGGAGCAGTTCTTC. This encodes CASSWGQGGEQFF.

The chain recombines TRBV7-2 with TRBJ1-1; a possible D gene is TRBD1 (5 bases). The CDR3 loop spans 13 amino acids. The ends were cut back, 2 bases at V and 4 bases at J, with 8 bases in the middle. Germline V gives CDR1 SGHTA, CDR2 FQGNSA. The CDR3 nucleotides read TGTGCCAGCAGCTTATTGACAGTCACTGAAGCTTTCTTT. This translates into CASSLLTVTEAFF.

J is TRBJ2-7 and V is TRBV5-1; 11 positions match TRBD1. Trimming removed 4 bases from V and 5 bases from J; junction bases left unmatched: 14. The CDR3 totals 17 residues. Germline V lookup: CDR1 SGHRS, CDR2 YFSETQ. CDR3 sequence: CASSPTPRTGGLDEQYF. The DNA for the CDR3 is TGCGCCAGCAGCCCGACCCCCCGGACAGGGGGCTTGGACGAGCAGTACTTC.

The chain couples TRBV28 to TRBJ1-5; D might be TRBD1 (5 bases). CDR3 size: 17 residues. V was shortened by 1 base and J by 7 bases, with 20 bases between the two germline ends. Looked up from germline, CDR1 is MDHEN and CDR2 is SYDVKM. The CDR3 spells CASSLLGSGRLIQPQHF. The CDR3, as DNA: TGTGCCAGCAGTTTATTGGGGTCAGGGAGGTTAATCCAGCCCCAGCATTTT.

The chain employs TRBV6-6 and TRBJ2-2, with TRBD1 identical over 8 bases. CDR1 is MNHNY, CDR2 SVGAGI, per germline (reference sequence). After removal of 4 bases from V and 5 bases from J, the junction contained 9 bases not matched to a gene. This CDR3 spans 16 amino acids. For the CDR3, the DNA is TGTGCCAGCAGTTGGACAGGGTCTGTGTCGACCGGGGAGCTGTTTTTT. Its translation: CASSWTGSVSTGELFF.

The rearrangement uses TRBV6-1 and TRBJ1-3; the D is unclear. Per the germline V gene, CDR1 is MNHNS and CDR2 is SASEGT. CDR3 size: 16 residues. Trimming shortened V by 2 bases and J by 3 bases, and 14 bases separated the two germline ends. The CDR3, as DNA: TGTGCCAGCAGTGAAACGTGGGAACAGCTTGGAAACACCATATATTTT. As protein: CASSETWEQLGNTIYF.

This chain joins TRBV18 and TRBJ1-5; TRBD1 is a possible D gene (5 bases). Germline CDR1 and CDR2: KGHSH and LQKENI. The CDR3 has 14 residues. Trimming took 3 bases from V and 5 from J, leaving 11 bases between them. The CDR3 DNA follows: TGTGCCAGCTCACCCGGGGGTCGGGATCAGCCCCAGCATTTT. Residues: CASSPGGRDQPQHF.

The chain recombines TRBV7-6 with TRBJ2-5; maybe TRBD1 (6 bases). V was pared by 5 bases and J by 3 bases, with 10 bases between. Germline CDR1 reads SGHVS; CDR2 reads FNYEAQ. The length of the CDR3 is 13 residues. Here the CDR3 DNA reads TGTGCCAGCAGCCACGACAGGAAAGAGACCCAGTACTTC. It encodes CASSHDRKETQYF.

J is TRBJ2-5 and V is TRBV5-5; the D gene is possibly TRBD1 (6 bases). The germline gives CDR1 SGHKS, CDR2 YYEKEE (reference sequence). Between the trimmed V and J ends, which lost 4 bases and 1 base, there was a span of 17 bases. This CDR3 has 16 residues. CDR3: CASSRRDTVLQETQYF. The CDR3 region has the DNA TGTGCCAGCAGCCGCCGGGACACGGTCCTCCAAGAGACCCAGTACTTC. Supplemented by reference TRBV5-5 and TRBJ2-5, the full variable domain reads DAGVTQSPTHLIKTRGQQVTLRCSPISGHKSVSWYQQVLGQGPQFIFQYYEKEERGRGNFPDRFSARQFPNYSSELNVNALLLGDSALYLCASSRRDTVLQETQYFGPGTRLLVL.

This chain joins TRBV28 and TRBJ2-7; D is possibly TRBD1 (5 bases). The CDR3 covers 15 residues. V was shortened by 5 bases and J by 1 base, with 15 bases between the two germline ends. Germline lookup yields CDR1 MDHEN and CDR2 SYDVKM. This chain's CDR3 is CASSPTGTGSYEQYF. The CDR3 nucleotides are TGTGCCAGCAGTCCAACCGGTACAGGTTCCTACGAGCAGTACTTC.

The V and J genes are TRBV24-1 and TRBJ1-6, with D maybe TRBD1 (6 bases). The CDR3 length is 14 residues. V was clipped by 5 bases and J by 7 bases, with 11 bases between them. From germline, CDR1 is KGHDR and CDR2 SFDVKD. CDR3 bases: TGTGCCACCAGTGCCGGACAGATAAATTCACCCCTCCACTTT. Residues: CATSAGQINSPLHF.

The rearrangement joins TRBV19 to TRBJ2-7; D tentatively fits TRBD1 or TRBD2 (5 bases each). V shed 6 bases and J shed 4 bases, with 16 bases lying between them. Per the germline V gene, CDR1 is LNHDA and CDR2 is SQIVND (reference sequence). This CDR3 is 14 amino acids long. For the CDR3, the DNA is TGTGCCAGTAGACCGGGACGCGCGGCGTACGAGCAGTACTTC. Protein product: CASRPGRAAYEQYF.

The rearrangement joins TRBV3-1 (or the pseudogene TRBV3-2) to TRBJ1-2; 8 nucleotides agree with TRBD1. Germline lookup yields CDR1 LGHDT and CDR2 YNNKEL (reference sequence). There are 15 residues in the CDR3. Germline trimming cut 4 bases from V and 8 bases from J; bases unmatched to any gene: 12. The CDR3 DNA follows: TGTGCCAGCAGCCTCTGGACAGGGAATACGGGCGGCTACACCTTC. It translates to CASSLWTGNTGGYTF.

J is TRBJ1-5 and V is TRBV25-1, with D tentatively TRBD1 (6 bases). CDR1 and CDR2 (germline): MGHDK, SYGVNS. The germline V and J ends were trimmed by 3 bases and 4 bases, with 10 bases remaining between them. The CDR3 covers 14 residues. CDR3 bases: TGTGCCAGCAGTGACGCAGGGGAGAATCAGCCCCAGCATTTT. Translating gives CASSDAGENQPQHF.

The gene calls are TRBV7-9 and TRBJ2-5, with TRBD2 identical over 7 bases. The trim removed 5 bases at V and 5 bases at J, leaving 8 bases unmatched. There are 14 residues in the CDR3. Germline values: CDR1 SEHNR, CDR2 FQNEAQ (reference sequence). The CDR3 loop is CASSPVGGKETQYF. The CDR3 region has the DNA TGTGCCAGCAGCCCCGTCGGGGGGAAGGAGACCCAGTACTTC.

Concerning this clone: The sample carries other DNA sequences with the same CDR3. The V call is TRBV11-3, the J call TRBJ2-7; D gene ambiguous. V gave up 5 bases and J gave up 1 base, with 6 bases separating them. The CDR3 runs to 12 residues. Germline values: CDR1 SGHNT, CDR2 YENEEA. The CDR3 DNA is TGTGCCAGCAGCCCCCGGTCCTACGAGCAGTACTTC. It yields the protein CASSPRSYEQYF.

The V gene is TRBV6-5, the J gene TRBJ1-4; D not resolved. Trimming removed 2 bases at V and 2 bases at J, with 12 bases between. Germline-derived CDR1 and CDR2 are MNHEY and SVGAGI. This CDR3 has 16 amino acids. The CDR3 region is CASSYTPTVTNEKLFF. The CDR3 DNA reads TGTGCCAGCAGTTACACCCCGACGGTTACTAATGAAAAACTGTTTTTT.

The chain employs TRBV28 and TRBJ1-2; possibly TRBD1 for D (5 bases). CDR3 length: 15 residues. CDR1 is MDHEN and CDR2 is SYDVKM in the germline V gene. V shed 6 bases and J shed 5 bases, with 19 bases lying between them. The CDR3 sequence: CASRQPTGTPYGYTF. The CDR3 DNA sequence: TGTGCCAGCAGACAACCGACCGGGACGCCATATGGCTACACCTTC.

This chain connects TRBV19 to TRBJ1-6; 11 bases match TRBD1. CDR1 is LNHDA, CDR2 SQIVND, per germline (reference sequence). V trimming: 1 base; J trimming: 7 bases; junction bases outside the gene matches: 3. This CDR3 region has 16 residues. CDR3 coding DNA: TGTGCCAGTAGTATAGCCGGGACAGGGGGGAATTCACCCCTCCACTTT. Its protein product is CASSIAGTGGNSPLHF. The complete variable domain, with remaining parts taken from reference TRBV19 and TRBJ1-6, reads DGGITQSPKYLFRKEGQNVTLSCEQNLNHDAMYWYRQDPGQGLRLIYYSQIVNDFQKGDIAEGYSVSREKKESFPLTVTSAQKNPTAFYLCASSIAGTGGNSPLHFGNGTRLTVT.

This rearrangement joins TRBV6-5 to TRBJ1-1, with 7 bases fitting TRBD1. The trim removed 3 bases at V and 5 bases at J, leaving 9 bases unmatched. The germline V gene encodes CDR1 MNHEY and CDR2 SVGAGI. The CDR3 spans 15 residues. CDR3 loop: CASSYDQAGGTEAFF. CDR3 DNA sequence: TGTGCCAGCAGTTATGACCAGGCAGGGGGTACTGAAGCTTTCTTT.